The T cell receptor (beta chain) described here comes from a study of cytomegalovirus exposure and HLA in healthy donors. The primer mix had 60 Vbeta and 13 Jbeta primers. Profiling relied on immunoSEQ multiplex PCR, and the TCRdb table lists in-frame clones only, not all of them. The sample holds about 69,000 clones, about 76% seen once. The CDR3 runs to 15 residues. The germline V gene encodes CDR1 LGHNA and CDR2 YNFKEQ. V was clipped by 2 bases and J by 5 bases, with 15 bases between them. The clonotype was recovered from a man aged 18 to 30 in good health and CMV-seronegative. This chain joins TRBV4-2 and TRBJ2-5, with D possibly TRBD1 on 6 matching bases. The sequenced sample consisted of PBMCs. The chain's CDR3 is CASSQIVGAGETQYF. The DNA of the CDR3 is TGTGCCAGCAGCCAAATAGTGGGGGCTGGTGAGACCCAGTACTTC.